This section outlines one T cell receptor (beta chain) sequence together with its context. What it binds is unknown. The data are from a study of T cell repertoires in cytomegalovirus infection. On the study more broadly: Used in the study were CMV epitopes, some recently identified and HLA-C-restricted, others well-studied and HLA-B-restricted. A matching HLA type, together with CMV infection, was signaled by public TCR beta signatures. General study points: CMV-specific HLA-C-restricted TCR beta clonotypes dominated the ex vivo response.

TCRdb called the reads again in MiXCR, with one record for every CDR3 protein. The sample contains approximately 260,000 distinct CDR3 sequences, approximately 22% of which appear only once. V dropped 3 bases and J dropped 1; count of bases not matched to a gene: 7. From germline, CDR1 is LGHNA and CDR2 YNFKEQ. This CDR3 comprises 16 residues. V and J are TRBV4-2 and TRBJ1-2; TRBD1 agrees at 8 bases. The specimen comprised cultured PBMCs, sampled from culture after CMV antigen stimulation. The source of this sequence is a human donor in good health (CMV status not recorded). Some clones in this sample may be carry-over from other donors' samples. In DNA, the CDR3 is TGTGCCAGCAGCCAGACTATGGACAGGGTTAACTATGGCTACACCTTC. This codes for CASSQTMDRVNYGYTF.